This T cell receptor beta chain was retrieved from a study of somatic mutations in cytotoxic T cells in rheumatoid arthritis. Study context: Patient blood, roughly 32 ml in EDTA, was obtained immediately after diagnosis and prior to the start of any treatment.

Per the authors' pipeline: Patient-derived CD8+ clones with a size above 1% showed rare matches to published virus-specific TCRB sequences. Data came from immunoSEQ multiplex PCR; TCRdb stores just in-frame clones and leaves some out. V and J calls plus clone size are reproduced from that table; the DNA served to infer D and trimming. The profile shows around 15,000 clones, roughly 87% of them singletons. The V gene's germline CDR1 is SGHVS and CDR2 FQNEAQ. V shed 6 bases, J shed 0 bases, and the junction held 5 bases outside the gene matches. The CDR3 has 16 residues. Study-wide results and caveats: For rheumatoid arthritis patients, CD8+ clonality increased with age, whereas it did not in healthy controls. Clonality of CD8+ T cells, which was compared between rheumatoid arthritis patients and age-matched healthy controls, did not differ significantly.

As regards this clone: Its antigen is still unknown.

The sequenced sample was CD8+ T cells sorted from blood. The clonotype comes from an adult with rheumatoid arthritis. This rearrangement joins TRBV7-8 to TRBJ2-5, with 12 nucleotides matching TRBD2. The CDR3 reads CASRASGGGYQETQYF. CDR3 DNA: TGTGCCAGCAGGGCTAGCGGGGGGGGGTACCAAGAGACCCAGTACTTC.